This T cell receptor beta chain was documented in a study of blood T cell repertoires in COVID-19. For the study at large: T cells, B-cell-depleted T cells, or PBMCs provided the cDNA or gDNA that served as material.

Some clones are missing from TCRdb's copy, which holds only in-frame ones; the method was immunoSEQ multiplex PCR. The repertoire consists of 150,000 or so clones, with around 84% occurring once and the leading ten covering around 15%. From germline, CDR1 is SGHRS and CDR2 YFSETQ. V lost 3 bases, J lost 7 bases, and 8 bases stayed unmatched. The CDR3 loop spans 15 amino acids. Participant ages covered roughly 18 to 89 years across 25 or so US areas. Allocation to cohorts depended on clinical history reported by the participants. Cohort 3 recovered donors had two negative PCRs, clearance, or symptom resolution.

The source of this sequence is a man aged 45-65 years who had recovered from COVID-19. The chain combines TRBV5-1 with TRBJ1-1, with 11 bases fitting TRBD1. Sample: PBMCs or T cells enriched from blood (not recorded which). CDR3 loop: CASSSDGQGAGEAFF. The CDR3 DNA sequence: TGCGCCAGCAGCTCCGATGGACAGGGGGCGGGTGAAGCTTTCTTT. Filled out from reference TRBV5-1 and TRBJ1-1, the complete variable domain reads KAGVTQTPRYLIKTRGQQVTLSCSPISGHRSVSWYQQTPGQGLQFLFEYFSETQRNKGNFPGRFSGRQFSNSRSEMNVSTLELGDSALYLCASSSDGQGAGEAFFGQGTRLTVV.